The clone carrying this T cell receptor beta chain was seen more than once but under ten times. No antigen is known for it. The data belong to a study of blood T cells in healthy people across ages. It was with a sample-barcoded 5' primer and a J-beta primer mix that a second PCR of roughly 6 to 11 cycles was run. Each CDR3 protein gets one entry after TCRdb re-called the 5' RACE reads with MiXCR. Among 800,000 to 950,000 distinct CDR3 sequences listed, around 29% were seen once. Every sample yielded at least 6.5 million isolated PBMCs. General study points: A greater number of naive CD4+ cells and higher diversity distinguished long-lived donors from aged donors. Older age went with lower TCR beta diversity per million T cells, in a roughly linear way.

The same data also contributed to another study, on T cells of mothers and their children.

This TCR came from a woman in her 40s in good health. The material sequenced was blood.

CDR3 nucleotide sequence: TGTGCCAGCAGCTCAGGAAGCGCGGGGGGCACAGATACGCAGTATTTT. Translating gives CASSSGSAGGTDTQYF. The chain links TRBV7-6 to TRBJ2-3; 7 bases align to TRBD2. This CDR3 spans 16 amino acids. Trimming took 4 bases from V and 1 from J; bases not matched to a gene: 8. Germline CDR1 is SGHVS and CDR2 is FNYEAQ.